This T cell receptor (beta chain) emerged from a study of cytomegalovirus exposure and HLA in healthy donors. The PCR employed 60 Vbeta primers together with 13 Jbeta primers. Assay: immunoSEQ multiplex PCR; the TCRdb copy retains only in-frame clones and omits some. The table records over 150,000 clones, around 64% of them present only once. Of note for this clone: Its antigen is as yet unknown.

Germline CDR1 reads PRHDT; CDR2 reads FYEKMQ (reference sequence). This CDR3 has 16 residues. V shed 3 bases and J 2 bases; nucleotides not matched to a gene: 10. Study findings and constraints: The study flagged roughly 160 TCR beta chains as cytomegalovirus-associated. A later analysis appeared to link common viral pathogens to several of the most significant clusters.

The TCR sequence derives from a woman between 25 and 40 years old in good health and CMV-seronegative. V is TRBV13 and J is TRBJ2-7, with TRBD2 identical over 7 bases. Sequencing was performed on PBMCs. Written as DNA, the CDR3 is TGTGCCAGCAGCTTCCTTGAGACTAGCCAAACCTACGAGCAGTACTTC. Protein sequence: CASSFLETSQTYEQYF.